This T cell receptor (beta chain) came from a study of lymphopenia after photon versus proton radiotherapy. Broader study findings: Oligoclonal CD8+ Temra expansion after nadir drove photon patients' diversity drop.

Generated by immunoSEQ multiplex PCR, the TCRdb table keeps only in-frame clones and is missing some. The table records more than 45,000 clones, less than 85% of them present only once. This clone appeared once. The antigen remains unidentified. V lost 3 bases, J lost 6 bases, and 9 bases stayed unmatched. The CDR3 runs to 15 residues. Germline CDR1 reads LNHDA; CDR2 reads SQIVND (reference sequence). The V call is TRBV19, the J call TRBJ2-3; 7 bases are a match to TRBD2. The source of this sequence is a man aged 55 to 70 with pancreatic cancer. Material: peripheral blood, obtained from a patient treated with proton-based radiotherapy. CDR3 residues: CASSIEGRAGDTQYF. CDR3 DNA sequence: TGTGCCAGTAGTATTGAGGGGAGGGCCGGGGATACGCAGTATTTT.